This is a list of T cell receptor beta chains from one sample in a study of hypomethylating agent response in myelodysplastic syndrome. Produced via immunoSEQ multiplex PCR; TCRdb's table is partial and in-frame only. The table has roughly 2,000 clones, more than 75% seen once; the top ten hold roughly 3.4%. The sequencing here drew on bone marrow, taken before or after starting hypomethylating agent treatment for myelodysplastic syndrome (not recorded which). These TCRs come from a human donor with myelodysplastic syndrome. CDR3s include the opening cysteine and the closing phenylalanine or tryptophan. Each record gives: J gene, clone size, V gene, CDR3 length, D gene, CDR3 DNA, CDR3 protein. A D gene is named only where the DNA matches it firmly. Where a row states a size, it is once, few, many or the class of an expanded clone; other rows omit it.

TRBJ2-7 | - | TRBV28 | 15 | - | TGTGCCAGCAGTACAATGACAGAGGTTTCCTACGAGCAGTACTTC | CASSTMTEVSYEQYF
TRBJ1-1 | - | TRBV11-2 | 14 | - | TGTGCCAGCAGCGTGTGGGGCGGGGTCACTGAAGCTTTCTTT | CASSVWGGVTEAFF
TRBJ2-2 | - | TRBV27 | 18 | - | TGTGCCAGCAGTTTATTTATTGGGAGAGGGGAAGGAACCGGGGAGCTGTTTTTT | CASSLFIGRGEGTGELFF
TRBJ2-3 | - | TRBV6-1 | 13 | TRBD1 | TGTGCCAGCGGGGGACAGGCCACAGATACGCAGTATTTT | CASGGQATDTQYF
TRBJ2-1 | - | TRBV28 | 15 | - | TGTGCCAGCAGTTCAGGGGCGGGTAGCGGCAATGAGCAGTTCTTC | CASSSGAGSGNEQFF
TRBJ2-1 | - | TRBV7-8 | 14 | - | TGTGCCAGCAGCTTAGCGCTCCGGGTCGATGAGCAGTTCTTC | CASSLALRVDEQFF
TRBJ2-2 | - | TRBV7-6 | 16 | TRBD1 | TGTGCCAGCAGCTCTTCCGGGACAGGGAACACCGGGGAGCTGTTTTTT | CASSSSGTGNTGELFF
TRBJ2-1 | - | TRBV7-2 | 15 | TRBD2 | TGTGCCAGCAGCCTACGGCTAGCGGAGCACAATGAGCAGTTCTTC | CASSLRLAEHNEQFF
TRBJ1-5 | - | TRBV28 | 14 | - | TGTGCCAGCAGTTTCCCACAGTTTTATCAGCCCCAGCATTTT | CASSFPQFYQPQHF
TRBJ2-1 | - | TRBV10-3 | 16 | TRBD2 | TGTGCCATCAGCGGTCTACGACTAGCGGGAGTCAATGAGCAGTTCTTC | CAISGLRLAGVNEQFF
TRBJ1-4 | - | TRBV11-2 | 15 | - | TGTGCCAGCAGCTTAGTGGATGGGAAAACTGAAAAACTGTTTTTT | CASSLVDGKTEKLFF
TRBJ2-3 | - | TRBV29-1 | 13 | - | TGCAGCGTTGAAGACCCAGGGGGGAATACGCAGTATTTT | CSVEDPGGNTQYF
TRBJ2-3 | - | TRBV19 | 15 | - | TGTGCCAGTAGTACCGGCGACGGATACACAGATACGCAGTATTTT | CASSTGDGYTDTQYF
TRBJ2-2 | - | TRBV7-2 | 13 | - | TGTGCCAGCAGCTTAGTAGGGTTGCGGGAGCTGTTTTTT | CASSLVGLRELFF
TRBJ2-5 | - | TRBV29-1 | 14 | TRBD1 | TGCAGCGGAAGGACAGGGGGAGCCCTCGAGACCCAGTACTTC | CSGRTGGALETQYF
TRBJ2-7 | - | TRBV5-1 | 13 | - | TGCGCCAGCAGCTTCTCCGTCAACTACGAGCAGTACTTC | CASSFSVNYEQYF
TRBJ2-5 | few | TRBV4-2 | 18 | TRBD2 | TGTGCCAGCAGCCAAGATGGGGCTAGCGGGGGGGGCCAAGAGACCCAGTACTTC | CASSQDGASGGGQETQYF
TRBJ2-2 | - | TRBV7-8 | 15 | - | TGTGCCAGCAGCCCACGGGGATACAACACCGGGGAGCTGTTTTTT | CASSPRGYNTGELFF
TRBJ2-5 | - | TRBV5-1 | 15 | - | TGCGCCAGCAGCTTGGCCTACCGACGATTGGAGACCCAGTACTTC | CASSLAYRRLETQYF
TRBJ2-3 | - | TRBV5-4 | 14 | - | TGTGCCAGCAGCTCTGAGCGGGTTACAGATACGCAGTATTTT | CASSSERVTDTQYF
TRBJ1-4 | - | TRBV7-6 | 15 | TRBD1 | TGTGCCAGCAGCTTGACGGACAGGGGTAATGAAAAACTGTTTTTT | CASSLTDRGNEKLFF
TRBJ2-1 | - | TRBV4-1 | 14 | - | TGCGCCAGCACCGCCACGAGCTCCTACAATGAGCAGTTCTTC | CASTATSSYNEQFF
TRBJ2-1 | - | TRBV5-1 | 16 | - | TGCGCCAGCAGCTTGGAAATCGGGGGCTCCTACAATGAGCAGTTCTTC | CASSLEIGGSYNEQFF
TRBJ2-7 | - | TRBV5-6 | 15 | - | TGTGCCAGCAGCAAGGGGGGGATCCAGTCCTACGAGCAGTACTTC | CASSKGGIQSYEQYF